A selection of T cell receptor beta chains follows, all from one sample in a study of cytomegalovirus exposure and HLA in healthy donors. Clones were read by immunoSEQ multiplex PCR, and TCRdb kept only the in-frame ones, dropping some. This table has 150,000 or so clones, roughly 84% appearing once. Sequencing used PBMCs. All receptors come from a man in his thirties or forties in good health and CMV-seronegative. Both conserved end residues are part of each CDR3. The order of the fields is D gene, V gene, clone size, J gene, CDR3 protein, CDR3 DNA. The D gene is left open where the match is weak. Clone size is given for some rows only: seen once, a few or many times, or a class if the clone is expanded.

TRBD2,TRBV5-4,NA,TRBJ2-7,CASSLPGTSGSYEQYF,TGTGCCAGCAGCTTGCCTGGGACTAGCGGGAGCTACGAGCAGTACTTC
TRBD2,TRBV13,NA,TRBJ2-3,CASSSNSGGVGTDTQYF,TGTGCCAGCAGCTCGAATAGCGGGGGCGTGGGCACAGATACGCAGTATTTT
TRBD2,TRBV19,NA,TRBJ2-3,CASSRLAAQGDTQYF,TGTGCCAGTAGTAGACTAGCGGCTCAGGGGGATACGCAGTATTTT
TRBD1,TRBV28,NA,TRBJ1-1,CASSFETGTPEAFF,TGTGCCAGCAGTTTTGAGACAGGGACACCTGAAGCTTTCTTT
NA,TRBV29-1,NA,TRBJ2-3,CSGTRSPALSTDTQYF,TGCAGCGGAACACGGAGTCCGGCCCTTAGCACAGATACGCAGTATTTT
TRBD1,TRBV6-1,few,TRBJ1-5,CASSEEGGQGHQPQHF,TGTGCCAGCAGTGAAGAAGGGGGCCAGGGACATCAGCCCCAGCATTTT
NA,TRBV19,NA,TRBJ2-2,CASSIWPGYTGELFF,TGTGCCAGTAGTATATGGCCAGGATACACCGGGGAGCTGTTTTTT
TRBD1,TRBV19,NA,TRBJ2-7,CASSIDLSTGANYEQYF,TGTGCCAGTAGTATTGATTTGTCGACAGGGGCGAACTACGAGCAGTACTTC
TRBD1,TRBV6-5,once,TRBJ1-1,CASSQTGPTEAFF,TGTGCCAGCAGCCAGACAGGGCCCACTGAAGCTTTCTTT
NA,TRBV2,NA,TRBJ2-7,CATTAEGEQYF,TGTGCCACCACCGCCGAGGGCGAGCAGTACTTC
NA,TRBV6-6,NA,TRBJ1-2,CATTPGGNYGYTF,TGTGCCACCACCCCCGGGGGAAACTATGGCTACACCTTC
TRBD1,TRBV28,NA,TRBJ2-4,CASRPGGAKNIQYF,TGTGCCAGCAGGCCAGGGGGAGCCAAAAACATTCAGTACTTC
NA,TRBV11-3,NA,TRBJ2-7,CASSLVRLGLDATEQYF,TGTGCCAGCAGCTTAGTACGTCTGGGACTGGACGCTACCGAGCAGTACTTC
NA,TRBV30,NA,TRBJ1-1,CASTLGYTGGMNTEAFF,TGTGCCTCCACTTTAGGATATACTGGAGGCATGAACACTGAAGCTTTCTTT
TRBD1,TRBV7-2,NA,TRBJ1-1,CASSLEGPTGATEAFF,TGTGCCAGCAGCTTAGAGGGACCAACAGGGGCCACTGAAGCTTTCTTT
TRBD1,TRBV5-1,once,TRBJ2-2,CASSSGTATPTGELFF,TGCGCCAGCAGCTCAGGGACAGCCACCCCCACCGGGGAGCTGTTTTTT
TRBD1,TRBV5-5,NA,TRBJ1-4,CASSPGTGRANEKLFF,TGTGCCAGCAGCCCCGGGACAGGGAGAGCTAATGAAAAACTGTTTTTT
NA,TRBV9,NA,TRBJ2-7,CASSTRPNYEQYF,TGTGCCAGCAGCACACGACCCAACTACGAGCAGTACTTC
TRBD1,TRBV7-9,NA,TRBJ1-2,CASSRGTGGMANYGYTF,TGTGCCAGCAGCCGAGGGACAGGGGGAATGGCGAACTATGGCTACACCTTC
TRBD2,TRBV7-6,few,TRBJ2-3,CASSLGAGAGTTDTQYF,TGTGCCAGCAGCTTAGGGGCGGGAGCGGGGACCACAGATACGCAGTATTTT
NA,TRBV5-6,NA,TRBJ2-1,CASSQGNEQFF,TGTGCCAGCAGCCAGGGGAATGAGCAGTTCTTC
TRBD2,TRBV28,NA,TRBJ2-5,CASSRGAGGQETQYF,TGTGCCAGCAGTCGAGGGGCGGGGGGTCAAGAGACCCAGTACTTC
NA,TRBV30,once,TRBJ1-4,CAWSVLSGRHNEKLFF,TGTGCCTGGAGTGTACTTTCGGGGAGACACAATGAAAAACTGTTTTTT
TRBD1,TRBV28,NA,TRBJ1-6,CASSTLTGVALHF,TGTGCCAGCAGTACACTAACAGGGGTGGCCCTCCACTTT
NA,TRBV4-2,NA,TRBJ2-1,CASSQVARTPDNEQFF,TGTGCCAGCAGCCAAGTAGCACGGACTCCAGACAATGAGCAGTTCTTC
NA,TRBV7-9,few,TRBJ2-7,CASSPDSIHEQYF,TGTGCCAGCAGCCCGGACAGTATCCACGAGCAGTACTTC
TRBD1,TRBV12-5,NA,TRBJ2-5,CASGAGGDTQYF,TGTGCTAGTGGAGCAGGGGGAGACACCCAGTACTTC
NA,TRBV7-2,NA,TRBJ2-5,CASSLGHWETQYF,TGTGCCAGCAGCTTAGGACACTGGGAGACCCAGTACTTC
TRBD1,TRBV18,NA,TRBJ2-7,CASSGTEGLSSYEQYF,TGTGCCAGCTCGGGGACAGAAGGCCTTAGCTCCTACGAGCAGTACTTC
NA,TRBV7-6,NA,TRBJ2-5,CASSLGVVAAKETQYF,TGTGCCAGCAGCTTAGGGGTGGTAGCGGCGAAAGAGACCCAGTACTTC
NA,TRBV19,NA,TRBJ1-5,CASSRSLLDQPQHF,TGTGCCAGTAGTAGGTCCCTTTTAGATCAGCCCCAGCATTTT
TRBD1,TRBV28,NA,TRBJ2-5,CASRPGTGETQYF,TGTGCCAGCAGACCCGGGACAGGCGAGACCCAGTACTTC
TRBD1,TRBV11-3,NA,TRBJ1-1,CASSSDRGNTEAFF,TGTGCCAGCAGCTCCGACAGGGGGAACACTGAAGCTTTCTTT
NA,TRBV4-2,NA,TRBJ2-2,CASSQDKAGHTGELFF,TGTGCCAGCAGCCAAGATAAGGCGGGGCACACCGGGGAGCTGTTTTTT
NA,TRBV7-2,NA,TRBJ2-1,CASSGSTGPYNEQFF,TGTGCCAGCAGCGGGTCGACAGGACCGTACAATGAGCAGTTCTTC
NA,TRBV28,NA,TRBJ2-7,CASRPGGQPYEQYF,TGTGCCAGCAGGCCGGGAGGACAGCCCTATGAGCAGTACTTC
NA,TRBV5-7,few,TRBJ2-3,CASSKRRGFSTDTQYF,TGTGCCAGCAGCAAAAGAAGGGGCTTTAGCACAGATACGCAGTATTTT
NA,TRBV10-3,NA,TRBJ2-3,CAISDRGTTDTQYF,TGTGCCATCAGTGATCGGGGGACCACAGATACGCAGTATTTT
TRBD2,TRBV7-6,NA,TRBJ2-1,CASSLKSTSGGSYEQFF,TGTGCCAGCAGCTTAAAAAGTACTAGCGGGGGGAGCTATGAGCAGTTCTTC
NA,TRBV27,NA,TRBJ2-7,CASSLFGAGQGEQYF,TGTGCCAGCAGTTTATTTGGAGCCGGGCAGGGTGAGCAGTACTTC
NA,TRBV4-1,few,TRBJ1-1,CASSQREATEAFF,TGCGCCAGCAGCCAACGGGAGGCCACTGAAGCTTTCTTT
NA,TRBV2,NA,TRBJ2-7,CASSTFGNEQYF,TGTGCCAGCAGTACCTTCGGGAACGAGCAGTACTTC